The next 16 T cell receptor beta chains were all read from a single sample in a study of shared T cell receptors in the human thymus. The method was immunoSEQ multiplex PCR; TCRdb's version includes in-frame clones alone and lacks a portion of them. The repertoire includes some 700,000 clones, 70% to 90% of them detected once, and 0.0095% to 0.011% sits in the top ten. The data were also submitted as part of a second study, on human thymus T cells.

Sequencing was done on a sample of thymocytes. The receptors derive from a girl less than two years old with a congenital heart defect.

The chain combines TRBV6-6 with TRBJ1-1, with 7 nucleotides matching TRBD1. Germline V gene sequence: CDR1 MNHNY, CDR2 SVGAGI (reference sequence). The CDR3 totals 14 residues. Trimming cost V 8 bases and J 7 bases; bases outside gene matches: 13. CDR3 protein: CASHKDRPGVEAFF. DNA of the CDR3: TGTGCCAGCCACAAGGACAGGCCCGGGGTTGAAGCTTTCTTT.

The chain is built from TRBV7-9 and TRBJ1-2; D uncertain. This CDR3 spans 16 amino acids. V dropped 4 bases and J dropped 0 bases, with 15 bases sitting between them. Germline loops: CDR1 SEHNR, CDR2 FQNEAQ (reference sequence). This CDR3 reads CASSSFRSGSNYGYTF. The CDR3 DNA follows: TGTGCCAGCAGCTCCTTCAGGTCGGGATCTAACTATGGCTACACCTTC.

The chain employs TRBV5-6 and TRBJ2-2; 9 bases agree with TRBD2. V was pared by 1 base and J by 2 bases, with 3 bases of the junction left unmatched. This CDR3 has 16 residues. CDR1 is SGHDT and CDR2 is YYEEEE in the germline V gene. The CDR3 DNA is TGTGCCAGCAGCTTGAGAGCGGGGGGAAACACCGGGGAGCTGTTTTTT. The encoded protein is CASSLRAGGNTGELFF.

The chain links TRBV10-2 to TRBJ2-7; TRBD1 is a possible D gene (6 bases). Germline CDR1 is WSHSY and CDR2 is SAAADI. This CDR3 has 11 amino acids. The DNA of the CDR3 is TGCGGGTCCGGGACAAGGGGCGAGCAGTACTTC. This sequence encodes CGSGTRGEQYF.

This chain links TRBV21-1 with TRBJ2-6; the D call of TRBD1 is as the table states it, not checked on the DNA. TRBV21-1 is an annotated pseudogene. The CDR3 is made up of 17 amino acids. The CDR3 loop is CASSRQTGGNGANVLTF. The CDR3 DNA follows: TGTGCCAGCAGCCGCCAGACAGGGGGCAATGGGGCCAACGTCCTGACTTTC.

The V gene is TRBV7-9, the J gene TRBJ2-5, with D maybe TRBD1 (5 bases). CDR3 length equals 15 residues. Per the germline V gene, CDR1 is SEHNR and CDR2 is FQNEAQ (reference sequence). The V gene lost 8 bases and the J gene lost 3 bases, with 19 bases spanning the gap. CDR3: CASLLRQGLKETQYF. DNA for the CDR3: TGTGCCAGCCTCCTCAGGCAGGGCCTAAAAGAGACCCAGTACTTC.

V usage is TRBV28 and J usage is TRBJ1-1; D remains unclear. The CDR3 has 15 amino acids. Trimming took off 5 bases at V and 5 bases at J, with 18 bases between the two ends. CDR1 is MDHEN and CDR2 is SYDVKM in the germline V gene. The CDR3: CASSVPSRRWTEAFF. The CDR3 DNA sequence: TGTGCCAGCAGTGTCCCATCTAGAAGGTGGACTGAAGCTTTCTTT.

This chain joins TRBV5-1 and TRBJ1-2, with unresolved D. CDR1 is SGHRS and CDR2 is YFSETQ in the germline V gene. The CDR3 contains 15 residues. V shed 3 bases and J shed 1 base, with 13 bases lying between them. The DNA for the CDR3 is TGCGCCAGCAGCTCGGGAGGGATGGATAACTATGGCTACACCTTC. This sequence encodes CASSSGGMDNYGYTF.

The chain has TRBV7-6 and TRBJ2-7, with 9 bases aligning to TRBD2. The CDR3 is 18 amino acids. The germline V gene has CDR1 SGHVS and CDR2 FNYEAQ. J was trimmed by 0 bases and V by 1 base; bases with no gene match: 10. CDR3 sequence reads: CASSLVRASGGISYEQYF. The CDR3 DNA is TGTGCCAGCAGCTTAGTGAGGGCCAGCGGGGGGATCTCCTACGAGCAGTACTTC.

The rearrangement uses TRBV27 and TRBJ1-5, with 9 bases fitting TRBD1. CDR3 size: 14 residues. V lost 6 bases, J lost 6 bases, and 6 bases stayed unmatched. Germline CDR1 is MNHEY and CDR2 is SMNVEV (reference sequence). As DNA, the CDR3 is TGTGCCAGCAGGGCACAGGGGGCTGCTCAGCCCCAGCATTTT. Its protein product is CASRAQGAAQPQHF.

In DNA, the CDR3 is TGTGCCAGCAGCTTAGCGACGCTAGCGGGGGGGCTTTTTGAGACCCAGTACTTC. It codes for CASSLATLAGGLFETQYF. The chain recombines TRBV7-9 with TRBJ2-5, with TRBD2 matching 12 bases. V gave up 0 bases and J gave up 5 bases; unmatched junction bases: 10. The CDR3 is made up of 18 amino acids. CDR1 and CDR2 (germline): SEHNR, FQNEAQ (reference sequence).

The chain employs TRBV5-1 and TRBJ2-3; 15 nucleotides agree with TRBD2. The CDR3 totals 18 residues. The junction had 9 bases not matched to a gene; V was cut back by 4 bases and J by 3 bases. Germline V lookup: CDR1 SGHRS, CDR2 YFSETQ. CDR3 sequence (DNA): TGCGCCAGCAGCCCGGGACTAGCGGGGGGCCGGCTGACAGATACGCAGTATTTT. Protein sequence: CASSPGLAGGRLTDTQYF.

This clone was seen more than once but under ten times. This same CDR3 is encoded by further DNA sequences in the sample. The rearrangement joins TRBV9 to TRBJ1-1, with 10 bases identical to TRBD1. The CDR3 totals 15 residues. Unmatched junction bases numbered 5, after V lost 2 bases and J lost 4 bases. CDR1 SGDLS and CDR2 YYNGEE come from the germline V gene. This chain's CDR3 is CASSVGDRGGTEAFF. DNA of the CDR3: TGTGCCAGCAGCGTGGGGGACAGGGGTGGCACTGAAGCTTTCTTT.

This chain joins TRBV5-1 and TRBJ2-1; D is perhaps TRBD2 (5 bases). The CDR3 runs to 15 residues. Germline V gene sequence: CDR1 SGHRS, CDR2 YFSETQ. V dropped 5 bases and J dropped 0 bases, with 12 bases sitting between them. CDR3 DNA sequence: TGCGCCAGCAGGGTGCCGGGGAGCTCCTACAATGAGCAGTTCTTC. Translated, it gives CASRVPGSSYNEQFF.

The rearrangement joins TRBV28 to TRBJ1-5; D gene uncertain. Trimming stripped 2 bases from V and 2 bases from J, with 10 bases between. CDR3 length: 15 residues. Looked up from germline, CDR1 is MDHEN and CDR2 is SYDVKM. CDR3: CASSLPEKRNQPQHF. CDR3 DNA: TGTGCCAGCAGTTTACCCGAGAAGCGCAATCAGCCCCAGCATTTT.

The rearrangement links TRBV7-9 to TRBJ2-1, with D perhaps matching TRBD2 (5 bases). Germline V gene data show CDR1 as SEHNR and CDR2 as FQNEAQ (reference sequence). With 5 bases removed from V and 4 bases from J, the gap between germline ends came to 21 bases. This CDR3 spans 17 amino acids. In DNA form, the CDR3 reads TGTGCCAGCAGCCCCCCATACAGATGGCGGGCGTACAATGAGCAGTTCTTC. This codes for CASSPPYRWRAYNEQFF.